This TCR beta chain was retrieved from a study of blood T cell repertoires in COVID-19. Study at large: Material from acute and convalescent COVID-19 was sourced from the United States, Italy and Spain.

Measured with immunoSEQ multiplex PCR; TCRdb has only the in-frame clones, and not every one. Counted here are 100,000 to 120,000 clones, roughly 76% occurring once; the ten biggest clones make up 9.4%. The germline V gene has CDR1 MNHEY and CDR2 SVGAGI. This CDR3 contains 15 residues. J was trimmed by 5 bases and V by 6 bases; bases with no gene match: 5. Sequenced: peripheral blood. This receptor was identified in a woman aged 70-85 years with acute or convalescent COVID-19. This chain uses TRBV6-5 with TRBJ2-5; 14 nucleotides match TRBD2. The CDR3 here is CASRRLAGGLETQYF. CDR3 in DNA: TGTGCCAGCAGACGACTAGCGGGGGGGCTTGAGACCCAGTACTTC.